The sequence of this T cell receptor beta chain was determined in a study of OX40 agonist ivuxolimab in advanced cancers. Whole-study context: Patient treatment consisted of intravenous ivuxolimab administration every 2 weeks at 0.01 to 10 mg/kg.

The table came from immunoSEQ multiplex PCR; TCRdb's copy has only in-frame clones and leaves some out. The data show 75,000 to 95,000 clones, about 85% seen once. Study conclusions and caveats: Compared with others, partial responders at 0.1-3.0 mg/kg displayed clonal expansion among the lowest. There were, on average, more expanded clones in CD8+ T cells than in CD4+. CD4+ and CD8+ blood T cells expanded clonally by week 6 at 0.1 to 3.0 mg/kg.

Germline assignment: CDR1 SGHVS and CDR2 FQNEAQ. Losses at the gene ends were 5 bases for V and 7 bases for J; bases not matched to a gene: 5. This CDR3 region has 14 residues. This clone was picked up one time. Its cognate antigen is unknown. The input for sequencing was CD4+ or CD8+ T cells sorted from blood, taken in a trial of the OX40 agonist ivuxolimab. This TCR was sampled from an adult with an advanced solid tumor such as melanoma, head and neck, liver or kidney cancer. J is TRBJ1-4 and V is TRBV7-8; 9 positions match TRBD1. Written as DNA, the CDR3 is TGTGCCAGCAGCCTCCGGGACAGGGCTGAAAAACTGTTTTTT. Encoded protein: CASSLRDRAEKLFF.